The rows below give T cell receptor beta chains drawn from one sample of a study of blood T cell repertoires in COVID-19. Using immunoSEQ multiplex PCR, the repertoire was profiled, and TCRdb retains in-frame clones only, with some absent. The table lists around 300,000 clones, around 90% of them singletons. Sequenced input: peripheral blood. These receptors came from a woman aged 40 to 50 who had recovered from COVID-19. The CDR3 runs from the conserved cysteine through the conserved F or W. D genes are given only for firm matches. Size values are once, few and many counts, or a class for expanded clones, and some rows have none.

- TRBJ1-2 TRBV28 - TGTGCCAGCACTGGCCCCCTCTATGGCTACACCTTC CASTGPLYGYTF
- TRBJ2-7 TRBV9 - TGTGCCAGCAGCGTGGGCGGGTCCTCCTACGAGCAGTACTTC CASSVGGSSYEQYF
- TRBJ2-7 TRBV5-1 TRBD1 TGCGCCAGCAGCTTGCGCGGACAGGGGGTTGAGGAGCAGTACTTC CASSLRGQGVEEQYF
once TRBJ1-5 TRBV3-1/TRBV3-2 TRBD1 TGTGCCAGCAGCCAAGGACAGGGGGGGGATCAGCCCCAGCATTTT CASSQGQGGDQPQHF
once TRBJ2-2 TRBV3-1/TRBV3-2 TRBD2 TGTGCCAGCAGCCAAGGGGGGACTAGCGTCGCCGGGGAGCTGTTTTTT CASSQGGTSVAGELFF
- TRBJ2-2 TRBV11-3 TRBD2 TGTGCCAGCAGCCGGGGGACTAGCGGGAGGGGTACCGGGGAGCTGTTTTTT CASSRGTSGRGTGELFF
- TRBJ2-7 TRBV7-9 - TGTGCCAGCAGCCTCCGGGACACGGGTTTCTACGAGCAGTACTTC CASSLRDTGFYEQYF
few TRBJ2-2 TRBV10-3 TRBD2 TGTGCCATCAGTGAGGGGGGTAGCGGGATCGCCGGGGAGCTGTTTTTT CAISEGGSGIAGELFF
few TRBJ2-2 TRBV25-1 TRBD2 TGTGCCAGCAGTGCGGACCTAGGGAGGGCCGGGGAGCTGTTTTTT CASSADLGRAGELFF
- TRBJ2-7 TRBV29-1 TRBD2 TGCAGCGTTGGAGCGGGAGGTCACGAGCAGTACTTC CSVGAGGHEQYF
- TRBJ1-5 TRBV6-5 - TGTGCCAGCGGACAGTATAGCAATCAGCCCCAGCATTTT CASGQYSNQPQHF
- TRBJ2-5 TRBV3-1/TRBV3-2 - TGTGCCAGCAGCCAAGTACATCGCGGGGTTGCCGAGACCCAGTACTTC CASSQVHRGVAETQYF
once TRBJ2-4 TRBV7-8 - TGTGCCAGCAGCTCCCTGCTTGAGCAACCCGCCTACTTC CASSSLLEQPAYF
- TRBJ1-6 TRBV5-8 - TGTGCCAGCGACACGGCGGGAAATCTTTCACCCCTCCACTTT CASDTAGNLSPLHF
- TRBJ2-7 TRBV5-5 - TGTGCCAGCAGCTTGGGACTGTCGGCCTCCTACGAGCAGTACTTC CASSLGLSASYEQYF
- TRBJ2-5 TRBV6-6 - TGTGCCAGCAGTTACTCCGGAGAGACCCAGTACTTC CASSYSGETQYF
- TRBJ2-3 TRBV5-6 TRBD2 TGTGCCAGCAGCCCGGGACTAGCGGGAGCCTTGCCCGGCACAGATACGCAGTATTTT CASSPGLAGALPGTDTQYF
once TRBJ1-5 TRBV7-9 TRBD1 TGTGCCAGCAGCCAAACAGGGGAGAATCAGCCCCAGCATTTT CASSQTGENQPQHF